This entry is about one T cell receptor (beta chain). The data derive from a study of blood T cell repertoires in COVID-19. Study overall: The analysed material was cDNA or gDNA that came from T cells, B-cell-depleted T cells, or PBMCs.

In Cohort 3, a recovered donor had either two negative PCRs, clearance, or symptom resolution. TCRdb keeps only in-frame clones here, not all; method: immunoSEQ multiplex PCR. The sample has 110,000 to 150,000 clones, around 80% seen once. This TCR came from a woman between 50 and 59 years old who had recovered from COVID-19. The material sequenced was PBMCs or T cells enriched from blood (not recorded which).

DNA for the CDR3: TGTGCCAGCTCACCGGGGGTTACAGGGTCTGGGGCCAACGTCCTGACTTTC. Translated: CASSPGVTGSGANVLTF. The chain joins TRBV18 to TRBJ2-6, with D possibly being TRBD1 (6 bases). CDR3 length equals 17 residues. With 3 bases removed from V and 1 base from J, the gap between germline ends came to 13 bases. CDR1 is KGHSH, CDR2 LQKENI, per germline.